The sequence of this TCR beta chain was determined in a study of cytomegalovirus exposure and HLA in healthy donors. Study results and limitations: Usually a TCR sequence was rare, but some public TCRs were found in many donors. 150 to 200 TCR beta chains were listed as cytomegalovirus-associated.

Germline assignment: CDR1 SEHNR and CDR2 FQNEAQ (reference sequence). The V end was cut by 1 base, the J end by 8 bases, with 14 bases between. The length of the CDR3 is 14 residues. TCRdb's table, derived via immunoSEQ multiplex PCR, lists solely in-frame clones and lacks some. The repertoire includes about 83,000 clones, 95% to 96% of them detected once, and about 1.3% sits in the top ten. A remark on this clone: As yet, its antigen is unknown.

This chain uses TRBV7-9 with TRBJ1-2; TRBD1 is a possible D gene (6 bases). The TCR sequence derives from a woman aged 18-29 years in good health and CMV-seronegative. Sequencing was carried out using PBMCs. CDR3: CASSLVQGLGGYTF. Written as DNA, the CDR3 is TGTGCCAGCAGCTTAGTTCAGGGGCTAGGGGGCTACACCTTC.